Reported below is one TCR beta chain. In Seattle, patients joined the study during active infection and were tracked longitudinally. Germline V gene sequence: CDR1 SNHLY, CDR2 FYNNEI. V shed 6 bases, J shed 5 bases, and the junction held 18 bases outside the gene matches. The CDR3 length is 18 residues. The sample comes from a study of blood T cell repertoires in COVID-19. Across the study: Some COVID-19 samples were acute and others convalescent; all came from the United States, Italy and Spain. The cDNA or gDNA used as material had been derived from T cells, B-cell-depleted T cells, or PBMCs.

Original analysis: Scientists estimated how many nucleated cells there were by amplifying reference gene primers. Sequencing was performed with immunoSEQ multiplex PCR; in TCRdb, only in-frame clones are kept and a portion is missing. From that table come the V and J calls and clone size; the DNA was used to work out D and trimming. The sample consists of 150,000 to 200,000 clones, over 80% of them appearing once. Sample: peripheral blood. The chain carries TRBV2 and TRBJ2-5; TRBD2 matches 10 bases. The source is a woman in her sixties or seventies with COVID-19, enrolled during active disease. CDR3 in DNA: TGTGCCAGCAGCACGGGGAGACTAGCGGGTCCAGTAGTGGAGACCCAGTACTTC. Amino acids: CASSTGRLAGPVVETQYF.